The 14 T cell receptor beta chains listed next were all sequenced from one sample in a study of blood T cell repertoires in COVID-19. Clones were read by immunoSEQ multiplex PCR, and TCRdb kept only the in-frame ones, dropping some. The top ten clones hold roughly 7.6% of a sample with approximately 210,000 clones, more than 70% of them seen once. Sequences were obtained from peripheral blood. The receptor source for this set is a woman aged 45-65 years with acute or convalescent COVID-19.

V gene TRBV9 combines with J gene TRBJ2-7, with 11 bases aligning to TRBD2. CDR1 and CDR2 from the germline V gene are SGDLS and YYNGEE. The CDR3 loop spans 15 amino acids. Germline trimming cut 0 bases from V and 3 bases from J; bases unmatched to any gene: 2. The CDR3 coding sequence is TGTGCCAGCAGCGTAGAACTAGCGGGGGACTACGAGCAGTACTTC. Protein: CASSVELAGDYEQYF.

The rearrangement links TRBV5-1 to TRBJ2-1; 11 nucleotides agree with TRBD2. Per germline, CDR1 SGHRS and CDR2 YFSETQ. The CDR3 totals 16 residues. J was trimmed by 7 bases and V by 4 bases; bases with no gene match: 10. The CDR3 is CASSRGTSGFTNEQFF. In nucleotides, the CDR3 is TGCGCCAGCAGCCGAGGGACTAGCGGTTTCACTAATGAGCAGTTCTTC.

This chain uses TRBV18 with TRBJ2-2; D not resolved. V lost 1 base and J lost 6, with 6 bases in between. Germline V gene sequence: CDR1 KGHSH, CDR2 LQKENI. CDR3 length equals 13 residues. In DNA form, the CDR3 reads TGTGCCAGCTCACCACTAGTTCCCGGGGAGCTGTTTTTT. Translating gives CASSPLVPGELFF.

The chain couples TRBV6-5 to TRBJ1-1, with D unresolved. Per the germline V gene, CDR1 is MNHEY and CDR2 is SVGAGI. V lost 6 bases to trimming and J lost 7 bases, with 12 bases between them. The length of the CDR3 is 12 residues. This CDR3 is CASSPTDGEAFF. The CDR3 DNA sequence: TGTGCCAGCAGCCCCACAGATGGTGAAGCTTTCTTT.

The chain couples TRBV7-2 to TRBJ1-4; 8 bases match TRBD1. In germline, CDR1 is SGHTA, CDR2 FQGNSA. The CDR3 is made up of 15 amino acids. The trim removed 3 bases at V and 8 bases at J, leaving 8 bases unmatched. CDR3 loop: CASSFSGTGGEKLFF. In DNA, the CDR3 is TGTGCCAGCAGCTTCTCCGGGACAGGAGGCGAAAAACTGTTTTTT.

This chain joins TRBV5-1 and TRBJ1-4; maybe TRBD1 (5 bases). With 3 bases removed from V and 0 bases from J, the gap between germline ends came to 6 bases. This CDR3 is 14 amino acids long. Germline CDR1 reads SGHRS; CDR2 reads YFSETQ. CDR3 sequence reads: CASSSGATNEKLFF. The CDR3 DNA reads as TGCGCCAGCAGCTCGGGGGCAACTAATGAAAAACTGTTTTTT.

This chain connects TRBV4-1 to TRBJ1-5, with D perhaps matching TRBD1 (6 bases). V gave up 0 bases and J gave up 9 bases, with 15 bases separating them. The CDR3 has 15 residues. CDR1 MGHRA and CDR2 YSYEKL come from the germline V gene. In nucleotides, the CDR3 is TGCGCCAGCAGCCAAGAGGGGACATCGGGCGGGCCCCAGCATTTT. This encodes CASSQEGTSGGPQHF.

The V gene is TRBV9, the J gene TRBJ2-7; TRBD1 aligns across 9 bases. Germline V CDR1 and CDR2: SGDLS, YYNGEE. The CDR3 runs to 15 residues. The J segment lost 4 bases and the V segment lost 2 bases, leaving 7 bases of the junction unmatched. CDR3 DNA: TGTGCCAGCAGCGTGTCGACAGGGGGTAGATACGAGCAGTACTTC. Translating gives CASSVSTGGRYEQYF.

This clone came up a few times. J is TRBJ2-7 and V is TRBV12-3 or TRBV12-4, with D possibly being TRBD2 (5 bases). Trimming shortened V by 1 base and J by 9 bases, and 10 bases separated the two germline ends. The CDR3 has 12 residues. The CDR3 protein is CASSLDGIGQYF. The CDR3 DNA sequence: TGTGCCAGCAGTTTAGACGGGATAGGGCAGTACTTC.

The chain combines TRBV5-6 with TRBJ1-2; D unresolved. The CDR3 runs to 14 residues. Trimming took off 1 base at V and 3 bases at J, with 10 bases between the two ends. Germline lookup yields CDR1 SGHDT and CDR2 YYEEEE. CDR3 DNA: TGTGCCAGCAGCTTGATGCGGGCCTACTATGGCTACACCTTC. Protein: CASSLMRAYYGYTF.

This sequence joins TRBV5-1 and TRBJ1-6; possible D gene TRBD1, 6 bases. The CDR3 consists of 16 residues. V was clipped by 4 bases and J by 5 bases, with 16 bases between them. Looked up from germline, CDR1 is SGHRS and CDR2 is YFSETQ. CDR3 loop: CASSLSAGANNSPLHF. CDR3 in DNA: TGCGCCAGCAGCCTGTCGGCAGGGGCGAATAATTCACCCCTCCACTTT.

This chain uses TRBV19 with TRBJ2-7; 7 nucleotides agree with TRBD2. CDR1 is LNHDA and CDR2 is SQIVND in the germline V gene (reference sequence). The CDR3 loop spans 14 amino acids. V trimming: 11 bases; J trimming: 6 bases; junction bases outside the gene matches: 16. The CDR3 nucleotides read TGTGCCGGGACCTGCTGGCTAGCGGCTGTCGAGCAGTACTTC. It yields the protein CAGTCWLAAVEQYF.

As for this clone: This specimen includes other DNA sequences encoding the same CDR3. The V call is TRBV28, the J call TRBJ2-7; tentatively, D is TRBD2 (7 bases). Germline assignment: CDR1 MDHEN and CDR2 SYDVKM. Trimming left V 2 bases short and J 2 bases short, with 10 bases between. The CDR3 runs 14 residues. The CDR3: CASSLGGATYEQYF. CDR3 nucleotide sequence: TGTGCCAGCAGTTTAGGGGGGGCTACCTACGAGCAGTACTTC.

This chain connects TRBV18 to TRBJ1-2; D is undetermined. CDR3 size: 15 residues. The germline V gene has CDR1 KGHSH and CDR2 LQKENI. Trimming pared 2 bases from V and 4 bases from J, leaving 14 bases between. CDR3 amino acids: CASSPELAGPYGYTF. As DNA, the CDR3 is TGTGCCAGCTCACCAGAGTTGGCGGGCCCCTATGGCTACACCTTC.